This entry concerns a single T cell receptor beta chain. Every bit of the isolated RNA underwent reverse transcription, so sequencing read expressed TCRB transcripts. Clones were sequenced by immunoSEQ multiplex PCR, and TCRdb holds only the in-frame ones, with some missing. The table records hundreds of thousands of clones, over 10% of them present only once. This sample is drawn from a study of beta chain features in type 1 diabetes. Trimming took 5 bases from V and 0 from J; bases not matched to a gene: 12. Per germline, CDR1 SGHNT and CDR2 YYREEE (reference sequence). This CDR3 region has 17 residues.

The source material was naive CD4+ T cells from blood. The chain uses TRBV5-4 and TRBJ2-3, with TRBD2 identical over 7 bases. The origin of this receptor is a man aged 18 to 29 in good health. The CDR3 nucleotides read TGTGCCAGCAGTTCGGGAACTAGCGCGACTAGCACAGATACGCAGTATTTT. It specifies CASSSGTSATSTDTQYF.